One and the same sample provided the 32 T cell receptor beta chains below, sequenced in a study of shared clonotypes between healthy human individuals. Libraries were prepared by immunoSEQ multiplex PCR; TCRdb keeps only in-frame clonotypes and omits some of them. The table lists over a million clones, roughly 96% of them singletons, with over 1% in the top ten. Sequencing used naive CD4+ T cells sorted from blood. The subset denotes: CD45RA+ positively selected. The receptors stem from a young man in good health.

The chain employs TRBV14 and TRBJ2-7; D not resolved. Germline V gene sequence: CDR1 SGHDN, CDR2 FVKESK. The CDR3 covers 12 residues. Trimming removed 1 base at V and 7 bases at J, with 8 bases between. The CDR3 nucleotides read TGTGCCAGCAGCCAAGGGGTGGGAGAGCAGTACTTC. It codes for CASSQGVGEQYF.

The V and J genes are TRBV9 and TRBJ2-7; TRBD1 aligns across 7 bases. This CDR3 is 15 amino acids long. The V segment lost 0 bases and the J segment 2 bases; nucleotides outside the gene matches: 5. The germline V gene has CDR1 SGDLS and CDR2 YYNGEE. In DNA form, the CDR3 reads TGTGCCAGCAGCGTAGAAATCGGACAGGCCTACGAGCAGTACTTC. Encoded protein: CASSVEIGQAYEQYF.

On this clone itself: The junction and the germline gene differ at one end; a read error may be behind it. The chain uses TRBV28 and TRBJ2-7, with D possibly being TRBD2 (6 bases). The V gene's germline CDR1 is MDHEN and CDR2 SYDVKM. The length of the CDR3 is 14 residues. This chain's CDR3 is CASHRGTNSHEQYF. The CDR3 DNA follows: TGTGCCAGCCACCGGGGGACCAACTCCCACGAGCAGTACTTC.

This rearrangement joins TRBV5-4 to TRBJ2-7; 7 bases are shared with TRBD1. Per the germline V gene, CDR1 is SGHNT and CDR2 is YYREEE (reference sequence). Losses at the gene ends were 4 bases for V and 6 bases for J; bases not matched to a gene: 13. This CDR3 is 15 amino acids long. The CDR3 DNA follows: TGTGCCAGCAGCCCCCCGACAGCCAGGGGGAGCGAGCAGTACTTC. Translated, it gives CASSPPTARGSEQYF.

This rearrangement joins TRBV7-6 to TRBJ2-2; D may be TRBD2 (6 bases). Between the trimmed V and J ends, which lost 10 bases and 6 bases, there was a span of 18 bases. From germline, CDR1 is SGHVS and CDR2 FNYEAQ. This CDR3 has 14 amino acids. CDR3 nucleotides: TGTGCCACCGGGACGGCTACGGGGGCCGGGGAGCTGTTTTTT. This codes for CATGTATGAGELFF. Full variable domain (outside the CDR3, taken from reference TRBV7-6 and TRBJ2-2): GAGVSQSPRYKVTKRGQDVALRCDPISGHVSLYWYRQALGQGPEFLTYFNYEAQQDKSGLPNDRFSAERPEGSISTLTIQRTEQRDSAMYRCATGTATGAGELFFGEGSRLTVL.

This chain links TRBV7-2 with TRBJ1-4; maybe TRBD1 (6 bases). The CDR3 runs to 15 residues. Germline CDR1 and CDR2: SGHTA and FQGNSA. Trimming removed 6 bases at V and 5 bases at J, with 16 bases between. In DNA, the CDR3 is TGTGCCAGCAGGTCCACAGGGCACCTCAATGAAAAACTGTTTTTT. Protein: CASRSTGHLNEKLFF.

The chain links TRBV21-1 to TRBJ2-7; the D call TRBD2 from the table was never checked on the DNA. TRBV21-1 is designated a pseudogene. The CDR3 runs to 17 residues. CDR3 sequence (DNA): TGTGCCAGCAGGAAAGAGAAGGAGGATATACCTTCCTACGAGCAGTACTTC. Its protein is CASRKEKEDIPSYEQYF.

This clone was recorded once. The chain links TRBV7-9 to TRBJ2-2, with TRBD2 identical over 8 bases. V was clipped by 5 bases and J by 5 bases; unmatched bases: 7. The CDR3 consists of 15 residues. Germline V gene data show CDR1 as SEHNR and CDR2 as FQNEAQ (reference sequence). In nucleotides, the CDR3 is TGTGCCAGCAGCCTTGGGGCGGGAGGTACCGGGGAGCTGTTTTTT. This sequence encodes CASSLGAGGTGELFF.

V and J are TRBV2 and TRBJ2-2; 13 bases are shared with TRBD2. The CDR3 extends over 17 amino acids. V trimming: 8 bases; J trimming: 0 bases; junction bases outside the gene matches: 6. Germline V CDR1 and CDR2: SNHLY, FYNNEI. The CDR3 region is CASGGLAGYSNTGELFF. The CDR3 coding sequence is TGTGCCAGCGGGGGACTAGCGGGATATTCGAACACCGGGGAGCTGTTTTTT.

The chain recombines TRBV29-1 with TRBJ2-1; 7 bases align to TRBD1. The ends lost 6 bases at V and 4 bases at J; junction bases unmatched: 12. Germline V gene lookup returns CDR1 SQVTM and CDR2 ANQGSEA. The CDR3 sequence is 15 residues long. CDR3 DNA: TGCAGCGTGAAATCGACAGGGCTCTCTTACAATGAGCAGTTCTTC. As protein: CSVKSTGLSYNEQFF.

The rearrangement links TRBV5-1 to TRBJ2-4; the D gene is possibly TRBD2 (6 bases). The CDR3 runs 15 residues. The germline CDR1 and CDR2 sequences are SGHRS and YFSETQ. Between the trimmed V and J ends, which lost 0 bases and 1 base, there was a span of 8 bases. Here the CDR3 reads CASSLVEGAKNIQYF. CDR3 bases: TGCGCCAGCAGCTTGGTGGAGGGGGCCAAAAACATTCAGTACTTC.

CDR3 DNA: TGCGCCAGCAGCTTGGCTGTGGCGGGAGGGCCTCGCGAGCAGTACTTC. This translates into CASSLAVAGGPREQYF. The chain recombines TRBV5-1 with TRBJ2-7; 9 bases fit TRBD2. V lost 0 bases to trimming and J lost 6 bases; unmatched junction nucleotides: 10. The germline gives CDR1 SGHRS, CDR2 YFSETQ. The CDR3 covers 16 residues.

The chain couples TRBV2 to TRBJ1-1, with D hard to call. The CDR3 covers 11 residues. V was cut by 4 bases and J by 8 bases, with 8 bases left in between. The germline gives CDR1 SNHLY, CDR2 FYNNEI. In DNA form, the CDR3 reads TGTGCCAGCAGTGGGGGAGTCGAAGCTTTCTTT. This codes for CASSGGVEAFF.

The gene calls are TRBV30 and TRBJ1-1; tentatively, D is TRBD1 (6 bases). This CDR3 comprises 12 residues. Trimming removed 0 bases from V and 8 bases from J, with 10 bases in between. Germline CDR1 is GTSNPN and CDR2 is SVGIG (reference sequence). The CDR3 region is CAWSVPDREAFF. In DNA form, the CDR3 reads TGTGCCTGGAGTGTACCTGACAGGGAAGCTTTCTTT.

This clone was detected once. DNA for the CDR3: TGTGCCAGCAGCCGAGAATTAGCGGGACGAAACTACGAGCAGTACTTC. This sequence encodes CASSRELAGRNYEQYF. This chain links TRBV14 with TRBJ2-7, with TRBD2 matching 8 bases. This CDR3 region has 16 residues. In germline, CDR1 is SGHDN, CDR2 FVKESK. J lost 3 bases, V lost 4 bases, and 11 bases had no gene match.

The table lists this clone with a count of one. The chain employs TRBV27 and TRBJ2-1, with 14 positions matching TRBD2. CDR3 length equals 21 residues. Germline CDR1 reads MNHEY; CDR2 reads SMNVEV (reference sequence). The ends lost 6 bases at V and 6 bases at J; junction bases unmatched: 22. This CDR3 is CASSYYIRLAGGVFAVNEQFF. The CDR3 DNA reads as TGTGCCAGCAGCTATTATATACGACTAGCGGGAGGGGTATTCGCGGTCAATGAGCAGTTCTTC.

As regards this clone: Other nucleotide sequences in the sample specify the same CDR3. This chain uses TRBV9 with TRBJ2-7; maybe TRBD1 (6 bases). The CDR3 extends over 14 amino acids. With 0 bases removed from V and 3 bases from J, the gap between germline ends came to 10 bases. Germline V gives CDR1 SGDLS, CDR2 YYNGEE. This chain's CDR3 is CASSVGARGYEQYF. CDR3 coding DNA: TGTGCCAGCAGCGTAGGCGCCAGGGGCTACGAGCAGTACTTC.

The chain is built from TRBV7-9 and TRBJ1-1; tentatively, D is TRBD1 (6 bases). Germline loops: CDR1 SEHNR, CDR2 FQNEAQ (reference sequence). The CDR3 consists of 13 residues. V lost 2 bases, J lost 6 bases, and 10 bases lay in between. The CDR3 region is CASSLTGASEAFF. For the CDR3, the DNA is TGTGCCAGCAGCTTAACGGGGGCCTCTGAAGCTTTCTTT.

The V and J genes are TRBV19 and TRBJ1-2; D not resolved. Trimming took 1 base from V and 4 from J, leaving 7 bases between them. The CDR3 has 13 amino acids. Germline V CDR1 and CDR2: LNHDA, SQIVND (reference sequence). The CDR3 protein is CASSIGHRYGYTF. The CDR3 DNA reads as TGTGCCAGTAGTATAGGCCACCGCTATGGCTACACCTTC. The whole variable domain, remainder taken from reference TRBV19 and TRBJ1-2, is DGGITQSPKYLFRKEGQNVTLSCEQNLNHDAMYWYRQDPGQGLRLIYYSQIVNDFQKGDIAEGYSVSREKKESFPLTVTSAQKNPTAFYLCASSIGHRYGYTFGSGTRLTVV.

This clone has only one observation. The gene calls are TRBV6-1 and TRBJ2-1, with D uncertain. This CDR3 comprises 14 residues. V was clipped by 2 bases and J by 3 bases, with 8 bases between them. Per the germline V gene, CDR1 is MNHNS and CDR2 is SASEGT. The CDR3 loop is CASSEFRYYNEQFF. CDR3 DNA sequence: TGTGCCAGCAGTGAATTCCGTTACTACAATGAGCAGTTCTTC.

CDR3 DNA: TGTGCCAGCAGCTTAGATAGGGGGCTCGGCAATCAGCCCCAGCATTTT. Its translation is CASSLDRGLGNQPQHF. The chain combines TRBV7-9 with TRBJ1-5; the match to TRBD1 covers 7 bases. Germline assignment: CDR1 SEHNR and CDR2 FQNEAQ (reference sequence). This CDR3 spans 16 amino acids. Trimming cost V 1 base and J 2 bases; bases outside gene matches: 5.

A word on this clone: Distinct nucleotide sequences in the sample also encode this CDR3. CDR3 nucleotide sequence: TGTGCCAGCTCACCAGTCGAAAATGAGCAGTTCTTC. Translating it yields CASSPVENEQFF. This rearrangement joins TRBV18 to TRBJ2-1; D not resolved. The CDR3 sequence is 12 residues long. Germline V CDR1 and CDR2: KGHSH, LQKENI. Trimming left V 2 bases short and J 7 bases short, with 6 bases between.

CDR3 residues: CASGRKAGGLGEQYF. CDR3 coding DNA: TGTGCCAGCGGCCGGAAAGCGGGAGGGCTGGGTGAGCAGTACTTC. This chain uses TRBV7-2 with TRBJ2-7, with TRBD2 identical over 10 bases. CDR1 and CDR2 from the germline V gene are SGHTA and FQGNSA. The trim removed 8 bases at V and 7 bases at J, leaving 14 bases unmatched. The length of the CDR3 is 15 residues.

The J gene is TRBJ2-3, the V gene TRBV9, with D perhaps assigned TRBD1 or TRBD2 (5 bases each). V lost 3 bases, J lost 2 bases, and 10 bases lay in between. Germline-derived CDR1 and CDR2 are SGDLS and YYNGEE. This CDR3 contains 14 residues. The chain's CDR3 is CASSGGPTTDTQYF. The CDR3, as DNA: TGTGCCAGCAGCGGGGGACCAACCACAGATACGCAGTATTTT.

The J gene is TRBJ2-5, the V gene TRBV11-1; D is tentatively TRBD1 or TRBD2 (7 bases each). Germline lookup yields CDR1 SGHAT and CDR2 FQDESV (reference sequence). The CDR3 is 16 residues long. Between the trimmed V and J ends, which lost 2 bases and 4 bases, there was a span of 17 bases. The DNA of the CDR3 is TGTGCCAGCAGCTTACCCGAGACAGGGAGGGTAGAGACCCAGTACTTC. Its protein is CASSLPETGRVETQYF.

The chain carries TRBV5-6 and TRBJ1-5; D uncertain. V lost 2 bases, J lost 7 bases, and 10 bases lay in between. This CDR3 has 13 residues. Germline V gene sequence: CDR1 SGHDT, CDR2 YYEEEE. The CDR3 nucleotides are TGTGCCAGCAGCTTTACGGGTGTACAGCCCCAGCATTTT. Protein product: CASSFTGVQPQHF.

The genes are TRBV20-1 and TRBJ2-5; unclear D gene. CDR1 DFQATT and CDR2 SNEGSKA come from the germline V gene (reference sequence). This CDR3 is built from 11 residues. Trimming stripped 1 base from V and 7 bases from J, with 7 bases between. The CDR3 region is CSARGEGTQYF. CDR3 nucleotides: TGCAGTGCTAGAGGGGAAGGGACCCAGTACTTC.

The chain employs TRBV6-6 and TRBJ2-5; 11 bases are shared with TRBD1. The J segment lost 3 bases and the V segment lost 6 bases, leaving 3 bases of the junction unmatched. CDR1 MNHNY and CDR2 SVGAGI come from the germline V gene (reference sequence). CDR3 length: 14 amino acids. The DNA of the CDR3 is TGTGCCAGCAGCCAGGGACAGGGGGAAGAGACCCAGTACTTC. Residues: CASSQGQGEETQYF.

The genes are TRBV27 and TRBJ2-3, with D unclear. Germline V gene lookup returns CDR1 MNHEY and CDR2 SMNVEV (reference sequence). The CDR3 covers 12 residues. The V end was cut by 8 bases, the J end by 8 bases, with 14 bases between. CDR3 DNA: TGTGCCAGCGCGAAAGACCAGCCTACGCAGTATTTT. This encodes CASAKDQPTQYF.

V and J are TRBV7-9 and TRBJ1-4; no firm D call. The CDR3 runs 15 residues. Germline V CDR1 and CDR2: SEHNR, FQNEAQ (reference sequence). Deletions cut 2 bases from V and 4 bases from J, with 11 bases between. As DNA, the CDR3 is TGTGCCAGCAGCTTAAAGCTAAAAGATAATGAAAAACTGTTTTTT. This gives the protein CASSLKLKDNEKLFF.

This sequence joins TRBV6-5 and TRBJ2-1; D is uncertain. The CDR3 loop spans 16 amino acids. Trimming removed 0 bases at V and 0 bases at J, with 9 bases between. Germline CDR1 and CDR2: MNHEY and SVGAGI. The CDR3 is CASSYSGISSYNEQFF. The CDR3 coding sequence is TGTGCCAGCAGTTACTCAGGGATTAGCTCCTACAATGAGCAGTTCTTC.

V and J are TRBV5-5 and TRBJ1-4; no clear D. Germline V CDR1 and CDR2: SGHKS, YYEKEE (reference sequence). This CDR3 has 14 amino acids. The germline V and J ends were trimmed by 0 bases and 8 bases, with 11 bases remaining between them. CDR3 loop: CASSLVPQVEKLFF. Written as DNA, the CDR3 is TGTGCCAGCAGCTTGGTGCCGCAGGTCGAAAAACTGTTTTTT.